The 25 T cell receptor beta chains reported below all come from one sample, sequenced in a study of CD8+ T cells in alopecia areata. Reverse transcribed after extraction, RNA yielded cDNA as the sequencing template. Sequencing was performed with immunoSEQ multiplex PCR; in TCRdb, only in-frame clones are kept and a portion is missing. The sample consists of tens of thousands of clones, approximately 44% of them appearing once. Treatment meaning: oral pan-JAK inhibitor, 5-10 mg twice daily. Sequenced material: CD8+ T cells sorted from blood, taken at approximately week 36, from a patient treated with tofacitinib. These TCRs come from a human donor with alopecia areata.

The V call is TRBV19, the J call TRBJ1-2; 7 nucleotides match TRBD1. Looked up from germline, CDR1 is LNHDA and CDR2 is SQIVND (reference sequence). This CDR3 has 10 amino acids. After removal of 4 bases from V and 14 bases from J, the junction contained 4 bases not matched to a gene. In DNA, the CDR3 is TGTGCCAGTAGTACCGGGACAGTGACCTTC. Its protein product is CASSTGTVTF.

In its sample, this clone was seen a few times. The rearrangement joins TRBV29-1 to TRBJ2-1; the D gene is possibly TRBD2 (6 bases). CDR1 SQVTM and CDR2 ANQGSEA come from the germline V gene. Trimming removed 4 bases at V and 6 bases at J, with 13 bases between. This CDR3 has 13 residues. As DNA, the CDR3 is TGCAGCGTTGGGGACGGACTACTCAATGAGCAGTTCTTC. Residues: CSVGDGLLNEQFF.

This sequence joins TRBV19 and TRBJ2-1; D gene unclear. Deletions cut 8 bases from V and 0 bases from J, with 8 bases between. Per the germline V gene, CDR1 is LNHDA and CDR2 is SQIVND (reference sequence). The CDR3 length is 13 residues. The CDR3 loop reads CASGLFSYNEQFF. CDR3 nucleotide sequence: TGTGCCAGTGGCTTGTTCTCCTACAATGAGCAGTTCTTC.

V usage is TRBV7-9 and J usage is TRBJ2-1; D is ambiguous. CDR3 length equals 12 residues. Trimming shortened V by 1 base and J by 10 bases, and 8 bases separated the two germline ends. The germline CDR1 and CDR2 sequences are SEHNR and FQNEAQ (reference sequence). CDR3 in DNA: TGTGCCAGCAGCTTAGGGTCATGGGAGCAGTTCTTC. Protein: CASSLGSWEQFF.

The CDR3: CASSSSVHEQYF. CDR3 DNA sequence: TGTGCCAGTAGTTCCTCGGTCCACGAGCAGTACTTC. The rearrangement links TRBV19 to TRBJ2-7; no clear D. Germline V lookup: CDR1 LNHDA, CDR2 SQIVND (reference sequence). There are 12 residues in the CDR3. Trimming pared 5 bases from V and 5 bases from J, leaving 10 bases between. The entire variable domain, with the rest obtained from reference TRBV19 and TRBJ2-7, is as follows: DGGITQSPKYLFRKEGQNVTLSCEQNLNHDAMYWYRQDPGQGLRLIYYSQIVNDFQKGDIAEGYSVSREKKESFPLTVTSAQKNPTAFYLCASSSSVHEQYFGPGTRLTVT.

The rearrangement links TRBV7-8 to TRBJ2-1; D ambiguous. CDR1 and CDR2 (germline): SGHVS, FQNEAQ. This CDR3 spans 12 amino acids. Between the trimmed V and J ends, which lost 5 bases and 4 bases, there was a span of 6 bases. The CDR3 loop reads CASSLRYNEQFF. CDR3 in DNA: TGTGCCAGCAGCCTCCGGTACAATGAGCAGTTCTTC.

The CDR3 spells CASSHRAGGYTF. The CDR3 DNA sequence: TGTGCCAGCAGCCACCGGGCCGGTGGCTACACCTTC. This chain uses TRBV6-5 with TRBJ1-2; D gene uncertain. The ends were cut back, 6 bases at V and 7 bases at J, with 12 bases in the middle. Germline V gives CDR1 MNHEY, CDR2 SVGAGI. The CDR3 covers 12 residues.

The chain links TRBV11-2 to TRBJ2-7, with a weak D call TRBD2 (6 bases). V lost 3 bases and J lost 3, with 9 bases in between. Germline V CDR1 and CDR2: SGHAT, FQNNGV. There are 13 residues in the CDR3. The CDR3 nucleotides read TGTGCCAGCAGCTTGGGACTGGACTACGAGCAGTACTTC. Translation gives CASSLGLDYEQYF.

This chain joins TRBV7-2 and TRBJ1-5; D is undetermined. The CDR3 has 13 amino acids. Deletions cut 1 base from V and 6 bases from J, with 7 bases between. The V gene's germline CDR1 is SGHTA and CDR2 FQGNSA. CDR3 loop: CASSLGSVQPQHF. The CDR3 region has the DNA TGTGCCAGCAGCTTAGGTTCTGTTCAGCCCCAGCATTTT. The full variable domain, rest sourced from reference TRBV7-2 and TRBJ1-5, is GAGVSQSPSNKVTEKGKDVELRCDPISGHTALYWYRQSLGQGLEFLIYFQGNSAPDKSGLPSDRFSAERTGGSVSTLTIQRTQQEDSAVYLCASSLGSVQPQHFGDGTRLSIL.

V usage is TRBV7-8 and J usage is TRBJ2-1; TRBD1 agrees at 7 bases. CDR3 length: 15 residues. V lost 1 base and J lost 4; bases outside the gene matches: 4. Germline V gene sequence: CDR1 SGHVS, CDR2 FQNEAQ. CDR3 region: CASSLEVGQYNEQFF. DNA for the CDR3: TGTGCCAGCAGCTTAGAGGTGGGACAGTACAATGAGCAGTTCTTC.

The rearrangement joins TRBV30 to TRBJ2-7; 9 bases map to TRBD2. The germline gives CDR1 GTSNPN, CDR2 SVGIG (reference sequence). The ends lost 6 bases at V and 1 base at J; junction bases unmatched: 7. The CDR3 is 14 residues long. DNA of the CDR3: TGTGCCTGTAAAAGCGGGAGGCGGTCCTACGAGCAGTACTTC. Encoded protein: CACKSGRRSYEQYF. Filled out from reference TRBV30 and TRBJ2-7, the complete variable domain reads SQTIHQWPATLVQPVGSPLSLECTVEGTSNPNLYWYRQAAGRGLQLLFYSVGIGQISSEVPQNLSASRPQDRQFILSSKKLLLSDSGFYLCACKSGRRSYEQYFGPGTRLTVT.

The rearrangement uses TRBV11-2 and TRBJ2-1; D gene unclear. Per the germline V gene, CDR1 is SGHAT and CDR2 is FQNNGV. The CDR3 is 14 residues long. Trimming left V 4 bases short and J 3 bases short, with 10 bases between. The CDR3 nucleotides read TGTGCCAGCAGCTCGCTCAGTTACTACAATGAGCAGTTCTTC. It codes for CASSSLSYYNEQFF.

V gene TRBV6-6 combines with J gene TRBJ2-1; the match to TRBD2 covers 11 bases. The CDR3 sequence is 15 residues long. The V gene end was trimmed by 2 bases and the J gene end by 5 bases; junction bases not matched to a gene: 2. Germline CDR1 reads MNHNY; CDR2 reads SVGAGI (reference sequence). The CDR3 spells CASSYPGLADNEQFF. The CDR3 region has the DNA TGTGCCAGCAGTTACCCGGGACTAGCGGACAATGAGCAGTTCTTC.

This clone was detected only a few times. This chain connects TRBV29-1 to TRBJ2-7; tentatively, D is TRBD1 (6 bases). Germline CDR1 is SQVTM and CDR2 is ANQGSEA. This CDR3 contains 13 residues. V dropped 5 bases and J dropped 0 bases, with 11 bases sitting between them. CDR3 residues: CSVRGSNSYEQYF. CDR3 nucleotide sequence: TGCAGCGTTAGGGGGAGCAACTCCTACGAGCAGTACTTC.

The chain couples TRBV10-3 to TRBJ2-7; TRBD1 might be the D (5 bases). Germline CDR1 ENHRY, CDR2 SYGVKD. This CDR3 is built from 15 residues. V shed 10 bases and J shed 7 bases, with 26 bases lying between them. DNA of the CDR3: TGTGCCAGCCACCCTGGGGCTCCCCTCTGGCATGAGCAGTACTTC. It translates to CASHPGAPLWHEQYF.

This clone was picked up a small number of times. CDR3 residues: CASSFPQGAGQPQHF. The CDR3, as DNA: TGTGCCAGCAGTTTCCCACAGGGGGCAGGTCAGCCCCAGCATTTT. The chain couples TRBV28 to TRBJ1-5; 9 bases match TRBD1. Unmatched junction bases numbered 6, after V lost 3 bases and J lost 6 bases. Germline values: CDR1 MDHEN, CDR2 SYDVKM. The CDR3 is 15 amino acids.

This clone has more than one count but fewer than ten. The chain carries TRBV6-5 and TRBJ2-1; TRBD2 matches 7 bases. The CDR3 extends over 16 amino acids. Germline lookup yields CDR1 MNHEY and CDR2 SVGAGI. V shed 2 bases and J 2 bases; nucleotides not matched to a gene: 6. CDR3 in amino acids: CASSYGSGEAYNEQFF. The CDR3 DNA sequence: TGTGCCAGCAGTTACGGAAGCGGGGAGGCCTACAATGAGCAGTTCTTC.

This clone was counted a few times. At one of its ends the junction is not consistent with the germline gene, which may arise from a read error. This chain links TRBV7-9 with TRBJ2-3, with TRBD2 as a possible D gene (5 bases). Germline V gene data show CDR1 as SEHNR and CDR2 as FQNEAQ (reference sequence). The CDR3 has 13 amino acids. CDR3 loop: CASSQDSSGTQYF. The DNA of the CDR3 is TGCGCCAGCAGCCAAGATAGTTCGGGAACGCAGTATTTT. Combining the CDR3 with reference TRBV7-9 and TRBJ2-3 gives the whole variable domain DTGVSQNPRHKITKRGQNVTFRCDPISEHNRLYWYRQTLGQGPEFLTYFQNEAQLEKSRLLSDRFSAERPKGSFSTLEIQRTEQGDSAMYLCASSQDSSGTQYFGPGTRLTVL.

V and J are TRBV29-1 and TRBJ2-2; 8 positions match TRBD2. The V gene's germline CDR1 is SQVTM and CDR2 ANQGSEA. This CDR3 spans 15 amino acids. Trimming took 4 bases from V and 4 from J; bases not matched to a gene: 8. This CDR3 reads CSVASREGGTGELFF. The CDR3 DNA reads as TGCAGCGTTGCTTCTCGGGAGGGCGGCACCGGGGAGCTGTTTTTT.

The chain uses TRBV5-1 and TRBJ2-7; weak D call: TRBD2 (7 bases). This CDR3 has 15 residues. Germline CDR1 reads SGHRS; CDR2 reads YFSETQ. V lost 4 bases, J lost 6 bases, and 20 bases lay in between. The CDR3 sequence: CASSLTGAGAREQYF. The CDR3, as DNA: TGCGCCAGCAGCCTTACGGGGGCGGGAGCCCGCGAGCAGTACTTC.

The V and J genes are TRBV15 and TRBJ2-1; D gene uncertain. The germline V and J ends were trimmed by 0 bases and 4 bases, with 7 bases remaining between them. CDR3 length: 14 amino acids. Germline V gene data show CDR1 as LNHNV and CDR2 as YYDKDF (reference sequence). For the CDR3, the DNA is TGTGCCACCAGCAGAGATCGGCAGTACAATGAGCAGTTCTTC. It codes for CATSRDRQYNEQFF.

This sequence joins TRBV29-1 and TRBJ2-7; 8 nucleotides agree with TRBD1. There are 12 residues in the CDR3. Germline values: CDR1 SQVTM, CDR2 ANQGSEA. Unmatched junction bases numbered 0, after V lost 3 bases and J lost 2 bases. The CDR3 spells CSVDRGPYEQYF. In nucleotides, the CDR3 is TGCAGCGTTGACAGGGGGCCCTACGAGCAGTACTTC.

This chain connects TRBV6-5 to TRBJ2-7, with a possible D match to TRBD2 (6 bases). Germline V gives CDR1 MNHEY, CDR2 SVGAGI. With 6 bases removed from V and 4 bases from J, the gap between germline ends came to 16 bases. The CDR3 covers 14 residues. CDR3 region: CASSSTGTPYEQYF. DNA of the CDR3: TGTGCCAGCAGCAGCACCGGGACTCCATACGAGCAGTACTTC.

The V call is TRBV29-1, the J call TRBJ2-7, with 10 bases lining up with TRBD2. The CDR3 has 13 residues. Germline assignment: CDR1 SQVTM and CDR2 ANQGSEA. V shed 6 bases, J shed 1 base, and the junction held 3 bases outside the gene matches. The DNA for the CDR3 is TGCAGCGTCGGGACTAGCGTTTCCTACGAGCAGTACTTC. Translating gives CSVGTSVSYEQYF.

Only a few counts were recorded for this clone. The chain carries TRBV29-1 and TRBJ2-7, with 8 bases aligning to TRBD2. The CDR3 is made up of 13 amino acids. Germline V gives CDR1 SQVTM, CDR2 ANQGSEA. The trim removed 2 bases at V and 4 bases at J, leaving 4 bases unmatched. The CDR3 coding sequence is TGCAGCGTTGAATCCACTAGCGGATACGAGCAGTACTTC. It specifies CSVESTSGYEQYF.